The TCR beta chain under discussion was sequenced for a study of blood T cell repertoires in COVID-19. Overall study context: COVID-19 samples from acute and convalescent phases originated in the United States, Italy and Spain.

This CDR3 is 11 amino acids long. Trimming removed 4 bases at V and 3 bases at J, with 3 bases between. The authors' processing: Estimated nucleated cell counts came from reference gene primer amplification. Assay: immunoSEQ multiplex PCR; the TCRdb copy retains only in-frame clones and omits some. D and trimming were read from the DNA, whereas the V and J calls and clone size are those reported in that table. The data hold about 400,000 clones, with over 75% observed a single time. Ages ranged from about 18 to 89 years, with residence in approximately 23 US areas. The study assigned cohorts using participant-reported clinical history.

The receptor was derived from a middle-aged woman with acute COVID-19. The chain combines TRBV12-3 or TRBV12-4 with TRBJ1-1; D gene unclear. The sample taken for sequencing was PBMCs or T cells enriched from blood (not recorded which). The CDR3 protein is CASSSDTEAFF. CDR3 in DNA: TGTGCCAGCAGTTCTGACACTGAAGCTTTCTTT.